This T cell receptor beta chain was profiled in a study of early T cells in non-severe SARS-CoV-2 infection. Across the whole study: From unsorted whole blood, bulk RNA was sequenced, and the chains remained unpaired.

The table lists this clonotype with a few counts. Its antigen is still unknown. Germline CDR1 reads DFQATT; CDR2 reads SNEGSKA (reference sequence). The CDR3 runs to 18 residues. The J segment lost 4 bases and the V segment lost 4 bases, leaving 14 bases of the junction unmatched. Study-level findings and limits: A preference for anti-spike CD8 responses marked VDJdb matching, which missed private and CD4 specificities.

In the library, individual cDNA molecules carried attached unique molecular identifiers. TCRdb ran MiXCR on the 5' RACE reads and lists one entry per CDR3 protein. The sample holds tens of thousands of distinct CDR3 sequences, around 5% seen once. The TCR comes from an adult who was a healthcare worker with PCR-confirmed SARS-CoV-2 infection or an uninfected control (not recorded which). V gene TRBV20-1 combines with J gene TRBJ2-6; 9 bases map to TRBD2. Sequencing used whole blood. CDR3 sequence reads: CSANPELAGRLGANVLTF. In DNA, the CDR3 is TGCAGTGCTAACCCGGAGCTAGCGGGACGATTGGGGGCCAACGTCCTGACTTTC.